This is a list of T cell receptor beta chains from one sample in a study of T cell repertoires in cytomegalovirus infection. TCRdb processed the reads anew with MiXCR; each CDR3 protein has one entry. This table holds more than 150,000 distinct CDR3 sequences, about 25% found once. The sequencing sample was made of PBMCs. All receptors derive from a human donor in good health (CMV status not recorded). Some clones in this sample may be carry-over from other donors' samples. Both conserved end residues are part of each CDR3. D genes are given only for firm matches. Clone size appears in some rows only: once, few, many, or a class for an expanded clone.

clone_size | d_call | j_call | v_call | cdr3_nt | cdr3_aa
few | TRBD2 | TRBJ2-3 | TRBV6-1 | TGTGCCAGCAGTGAAACCGACCGGGAGGACTGGGGGGAGTCTTCCACAGATACGCAGTATTTT | CASSETDREDWGESSTDTQYF
many | TRBD2 | TRBJ2-1 | TRBV7-6 | TGTGCCAGCAGCCCCGGGACTAGCGGGATGCCGAATGAGCAGTTCTTC | CASSPGTSGMPNEQFF
many | NA | TRBJ2-4 | TRBV7-3 | TGTGCCAGCAGCCAGACCCTCCGGCGCAAAAACATTCAGTACTTC | CASSQTLRRKNIQYF
many | NA | TRBJ2-5 | TRBV7-2 | TGTGCCAGCAGCTTTGGAAGCGGGACCCAGTACTTC | CASSFGSGTQYF
many | TRBD1 | TRBJ2-3 | TRBV28 | TGTGCCAGCAGGCTCGGGACAGGCAGTTCAGATACGCAGTATTTT | CASRLGTGSSDTQYF
NA | NA | TRBJ1-2 | TRBV19 | TGTGCCAGTAGTTCGTGGACAAGAAGAGTTACTTTCGGCTACACCTTC | CASSSWTRRVTFGYTF
many | NA | TRBJ2-3 | TRBV28 | TGTGCCAGCACCCAAACTTCCTCCCCCCCCGCGAGTAGCACAGATACGCAGTATTTT | CASTQTSSPPASSTDTQYF
few | NA | TRBJ1-1 | TRBV5-1 | TGCGCCAGCAGCTTGGTCGGAGGGCGCATGAACACTGAAGCTTTCTTT | CASSLVGGRMNTEAFF
many | NA | TRBJ1-5 | TRBV4-2 | TGTGCCAGCAGTCTAGGCAGGGGCGCGGGGCAGCCCCAGCATTTT | CASSLGRGAGQPQHF
many | NA | TRBJ1-2 | TRBV7-2 | TGTGCCAGCAGCCCTGTTCGCCTTGTTGTACAGGTTTGGGATGGCTACACCTTC | CASSPVRLVVQVWDGYTF
NA | TRBD2 | TRBJ2-2 | TRBV5-1 | TGCGCCAGCAGCGCGACTAGCGGGTACCCCACCGGGGAGCTGTTTTTT | CASSATSGYPTGELFF
few | NA | TRBJ2-3 | TRBV29-1 | TGCAGCGCCTTGGGGAGCCGCACAGATACGCAGTATTTT | CSALGSRTDTQYF
NA | TRBD2 | TRBJ2-2 | TRBV7-2 | TGTGCCAGCAGCATCCGACTAGCGGCGAACACCGGGGAGCTGTTTTTT | CASSIRLAANTGELFF
NA | NA | TRBJ1-2 | TRBV5-6 | TGTGCCAGCCTGGGGGTAGGTTCGGACTATGGCTACACCTTC | CASLGVGSDYGYTF
NA | NA | TRBJ2-7 | TRBV6-5 | TGTGCCAGCAGTTACGATGGGGTAGTCGAGCAGTACTTC | CASSYDGVVEQYF
NA | TRBD1 | TRBJ1-1 | TRBV2 | TGTGCCAGCAAATTTTTCGACAGGGCCACTGAAGCTTTCTTT | CASKFFDRATEAFF
many | TRBD1 | TRBJ1-5 | TRBV28 | TGTGCCAGCAGTCTGCTCTCAGGGACAGGGCTTCAGCCCCAGCATTTT | CASSLLSGTGLQPQHF
many | NA | TRBJ1-1 | TRBV7-6 | TGTGCCAGCAGCCCCCTGGGACGGATGAACACTGAAGCTTTCTTT | CASSPLGRMNTEAFF
NA | NA | TRBJ2-5 | TRBV7-2 | TGTGCCAGTTACCAGACGGGAGAAGAGACCCAGTACTTC | CASYQTGEETQYF
NA | NA | TRBJ2-7 | TRBV28 | TGTGCCAGCAGTTTGGACAGCGGCGAGCAGTACTTC | CASSLDSGEQYF
many | NA | TRBJ2-3 | TRBV7-3 | TGTGCCAGCAGCTTGTACAGCACAGATACGCAGTATTTT | CASSLYSTDTQYF
many | NA | TRBJ2-1 | TRBV28 | TGTGCCAGCAGACGGGGACTGCTCTACGCGTACAATGAGCAGTTCTTC | CASRRGLLYAYNEQFF
NA | NA | TRBJ2-1 | TRBV7-2 | TGTACCAGCAGCTTCTACAATGAGCAGTTCTTC | CTSSFYNEQFF
NA | TRBD2 | TRBJ2-7 | TRBV12-3/TRBV12-4 | TGTGCCAGCAGAACTAGCGGGGGGCTTCGCGACATGCAGTACTTC | CASRTSGGLRDMQYF
NA | NA | TRBJ2-2 | TRBV7-2 | TGTGCCAGCAGCTTTGGAAGCGGGGAGCTGTTTTTT | CASSFGSGELFF
NA | NA | TRBJ2-1 | TRBV2 | TGTGCCAGCAGTGAAGGGGGTAGGAACGACAATGAGCAGTTCTTC | CASSEGGRNDNEQFF
NA | NA | TRBJ2-4 | TRBV7-2 | TGTGCCAGCAGCTCTCCCGGGGGAGGCAAAAACATTCAGTACTTC | CASSSPGGGKNIQYF
many | TRBD2 | TRBJ2-1 | TRBV7-3 | TGTGCCAGCAGCTTAGGGACTAGCGGTACATATGAGCAGTTCTTC | CASSLGTSGTYEQFF
many | NA | TRBJ1-5 | TRBV6-2/TRBV6-3 | TGTGCCAGCAGTTACTCGAGGGGAGTGGGTCAGCCCCAGCATTTT | CASSYSRGVGQPQHF
few | NA | TRBJ2-7 | TRBV19 | TGTGCCAGTCGGGTCGGGGGCTCCTACGAGCAGTACTTC | CASRVGGSYEQYF
few | NA | TRBJ2-4 | TRBV15 | TGTGCCACCAGCACAGGACAGTCTTCAGCCAAAAACATTCAGTACTTC | CATSTGQSSAKNIQYF
NA | NA | TRBJ1-3 | TRBV28 | TGTGCCAGCAGTTCGGGACTGAGGGACACCATATATTTT | CASSSGLRDTIYF
few | NA | TRBJ2-2 | TRBV6-1 | TGTGCCAGCAGGACAGGGGGCCCTCTTAGTACTAGCGGGAGTACCGGGGAGCTGTTTTTT | CASRTGGPLSTSGSTGELFF
few | TRBD2 | TRBJ2-1 | TRBV20-1 | TGCAGTGCTAGGAGACCGGGACAGGGACTAGCGGGAGGTACCTACAATGAGCAGTTCTTC | CSARRPGQGLAGGTYNEQFF
many | NA | TRBJ1-2 | TRBV7-9 | TGTGCCAGCAGGGAAGCTACGTATGGCTACACCTTC | CASREATYGYTF
NA | TRBD1 | TRBJ2-7 | TRBV20-1 | TGCAGTGCTGGGACAGAGCCCTACGAGCAGTACTTC | CSAGTEPYEQYF
NA | TRBD1 | TRBJ2-1 | TRBV7-2 | TGTGCCAGCAGCTTAGCGGGACAGGGGTTTAGTAATGAGCAGTTCTTC | CASSLAGQGFSNEQFF
NA | NA | TRBJ1-2 | TRBV11-2 | TGTGCCAGCAGCTTACGAAGGGGCTTATCCTATGGCTACACCTTC | CASSLRRGLSYGYTF
once | NA | TRBJ2-2 | TRBV12-3/TRBV12-4 | TGTGCCAGCAGTCCACAAAACTCCCACACCGGGGAGCTGTTTTTT | CASSPQNSHTGELFF
NA | NA | TRBJ2-3 | TRBV12-3/TRBV12-4 | TGTGCCAGCAGCCGTATCGGGGGGCTAGATACGCAGTATTTT | CASSRIGGLDTQYF
many | NA | TRBJ2-7 | TRBV14 | TGTGCCAGCAGCCAAGCCGGGACTTCCTACTACGAGCAGTACTTC | CASSQAGTSYYEQYF
NA | NA | TRBJ1-1 | TRBV19 | TGTGCCAGTAGTAGGAGGCGCGGCTTGAACACTGAAGCTTTCTTT | CASSRRRGLNTEAFF
many | NA | TRBJ1-5 | TRBV7-2 | TGTGCCAGCAGCTTAGCCGGGAATAATCAGCCCCAGCATTTT | CASSLAGNNQPQHF
many | NA | TRBJ1-5 | TRBV28 | TGTGCCAGCAGTTTATTCGGGGGCTGGGGCAATCAGCCCCAGCATTTT | CASSLFGGWGNQPQHF
few | NA | TRBJ2-1 | TRBV24-1 | TGTGCCACCAGTGACACGGGACTCCCTAGCTCCTACAATGAGCAGTTCTTC | CATSDTGLPSSYNEQFF